Shown below are 7 T cell receptor beta chains from a single sample sequenced in a study of T cell responses to AZD1222 COVID-19 vaccine. Assay: immunoSEQ multiplex PCR; the TCRdb copy retains only in-frame clones and omits some. The repertoire holds about 85,000 clones, with 86% as singletons. This sample comprised peripheral blood, obtained on day 0 of AZD1222 vaccination. The source is an adult in good health.

This clone was seen just once. The chain combines TRBV5-6 with TRBJ1-6; weak D call: TRBD1 (5 bases). Trimming removed 4 bases from V and 6 bases from J, with 11 bases in between. The germline V gene encodes CDR1 SGHDT and CDR2 YYEEEE. This CDR3 region has 14 residues. The CDR3 coding sequence is TGTGCCAGCAGCCTCCGGGGGTCTAATTCACCCCTCCACTTT. Protein sequence: CASSLRGSNSPLHF.

The rearrangement links TRBV5-1 to TRBJ1-1; D gene unclear. The germline gives CDR1 SGHRS, CDR2 YFSETQ. This CDR3 comprises 13 residues. Trimming removed 4 bases from V and 4 bases from J, with 11 bases in between. The CDR3 here is CASSQAPGTEAFF. In nucleotides, the CDR3 is TGCGCCAGCAGCCAGGCGCCGGGCACTGAAGCTTTCTTT.

The chain links TRBV4-3 to TRBJ2-5; 8 bases agree with TRBD1. Germline V gene sequence: CDR1 LGHNA, CDR2 YSLEER. The CDR3 contains 15 residues. Trimming at V came to 0 bases and at J to 5 bases, leaving 5 bases not matched to a gene. CDR3 DNA: TGCGCCAGCAGCCAAGAGCGGAGACAGGGGGAGACCCAGTACTTC. This codes for CASSQERRQGETQYF.

The chain joins TRBV6-5 to TRBJ2-7; D could derive from TRBD1 or TRBD2 (6 bases each). Per the germline V gene, CDR1 is MNHEY and CDR2 is SVGAGI. The CDR3 loop spans 14 amino acids. V gave up 6 bases and J gave up 3 bases, with 15 bases separating them. CDR3 protein: CASRGGTLRYEQYF. The CDR3 DNA reads TGTGCCAGCAGAGGGGGGACTCTCCGCTACGAGCAGTACTTC.

The chain carries TRBV15 and TRBJ1-2; a possible D gene is TRBD1 (6 bases). CDR1 and CDR2 from the germline V gene are LNHNV and YYDKDF (reference sequence). The CDR3 consists of 12 residues. Trimming cost V 5 bases and J 8 bases, with 12 bases left between them. The CDR3 nucleotides read TGTGCCACCAGCCCTGACAGGAGCGGCTACACCTTC. It codes for CATSPDRSGYTF.

V usage is TRBV27 and J usage is TRBJ1-3, with unresolved D. CDR1 and CDR2 (germline): MNHEY, SMNVEV (reference sequence). V lost 3 bases and J lost 1, with 10 bases in between. The CDR3 is 15 amino acids. The CDR3: CASSFSGLSGNTIYF. The CDR3 coding sequence is TGTGCCAGCAGTTTTTCAGGCTTGTCTGGAAACACCATATATTTT.

The chain's CDR3 is CSASPRGHLNTEAFF. Here the CDR3 DNA reads TGCAGTGCTAGTCCCCGAGGACATCTGAACACTGAAGCTTTCTTT. The chain links TRBV20-1 to TRBJ1-1; perhaps TRBD1 as D (5 bases). Germline V CDR1 and CDR2: DFQATT, SNEGSKA (reference sequence). V lost 3 bases and J 0 bases, leaving 14 bases between the germline ends. CDR3 length equals 15 residues.